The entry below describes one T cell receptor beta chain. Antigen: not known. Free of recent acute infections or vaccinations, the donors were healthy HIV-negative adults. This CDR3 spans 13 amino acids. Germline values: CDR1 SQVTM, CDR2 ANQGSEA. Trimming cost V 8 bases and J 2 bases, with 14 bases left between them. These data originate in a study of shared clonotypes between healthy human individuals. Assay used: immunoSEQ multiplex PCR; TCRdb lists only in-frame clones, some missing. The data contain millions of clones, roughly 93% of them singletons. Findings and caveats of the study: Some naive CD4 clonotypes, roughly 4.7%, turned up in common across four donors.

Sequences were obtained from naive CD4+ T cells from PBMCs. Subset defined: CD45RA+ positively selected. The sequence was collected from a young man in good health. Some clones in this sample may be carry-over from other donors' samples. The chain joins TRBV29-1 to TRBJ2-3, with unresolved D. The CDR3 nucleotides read TGCAGCCCATTATCCGCCAACACAGATACGCAGTATTTT. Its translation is CSPLSANTDTQYF.